There are a few counts of the clone carrying this T cell receptor (beta chain). These data come from a study of blood T cells in healthy people across ages. The ends were cut back, 2 bases at V and 7 bases at J, with 20 bases in the middle. The V gene's germline CDR1 is SGHTA and CDR2 FQGTGA. The CDR3 length is 16 residues. The authors ran a second PCR of about 6 to 11 cycles using a sample-barcoded 5' primer and a J-beta primer mix. Each CDR3 protein is one row after TCRdb ran MiXCR on the 5' RACE reads. The sample lists 780,000 or so distinct CDR3 sequences; around 25% were seen once. This same sample was also part of a study on T cells of mothers and their children.

The chain combines TRBV7-3 with TRBJ1-2, with a possible D match to TRBD1 (6 bases). The sample comprised blood. This TCR derives from a boy aged 5-17 years in good health. This CDR3 reads CASSLSPGGGAAGYTF. The CDR3 nucleotides are TGTGCCAGCAGCTTATCCCCTGGCGGGGGGGCTGCTGGCTACACCTTC.